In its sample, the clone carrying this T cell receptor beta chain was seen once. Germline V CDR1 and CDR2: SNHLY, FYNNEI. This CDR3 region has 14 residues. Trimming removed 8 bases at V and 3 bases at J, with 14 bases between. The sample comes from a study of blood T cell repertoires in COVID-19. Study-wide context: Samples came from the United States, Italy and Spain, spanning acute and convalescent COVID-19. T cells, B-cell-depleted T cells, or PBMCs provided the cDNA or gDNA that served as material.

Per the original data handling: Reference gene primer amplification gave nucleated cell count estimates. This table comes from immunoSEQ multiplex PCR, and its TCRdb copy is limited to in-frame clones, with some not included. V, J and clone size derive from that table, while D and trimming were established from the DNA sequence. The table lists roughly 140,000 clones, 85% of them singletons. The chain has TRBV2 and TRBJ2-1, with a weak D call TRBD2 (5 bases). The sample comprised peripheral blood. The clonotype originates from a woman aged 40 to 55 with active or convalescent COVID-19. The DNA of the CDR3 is TGTGCCAGCGTCCAGCGGCAGATCTACAATGAGCAGTTCTTC. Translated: CASVQRQIYNEQFF.